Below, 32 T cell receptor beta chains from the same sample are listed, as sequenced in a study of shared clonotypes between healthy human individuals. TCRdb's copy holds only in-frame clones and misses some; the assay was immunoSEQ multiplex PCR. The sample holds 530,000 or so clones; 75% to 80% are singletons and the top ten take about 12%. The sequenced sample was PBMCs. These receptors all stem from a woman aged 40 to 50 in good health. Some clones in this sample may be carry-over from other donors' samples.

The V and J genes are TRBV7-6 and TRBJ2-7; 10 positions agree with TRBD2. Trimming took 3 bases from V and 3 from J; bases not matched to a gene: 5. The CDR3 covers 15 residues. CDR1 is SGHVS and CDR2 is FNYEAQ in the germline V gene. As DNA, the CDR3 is TGTGCCAGCAGCTTCGGGACTAGCGTAAACTACGAGCAGTACTTC. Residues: CASSFGTSVNYEQYF.

CDR3 region: CASSLSQGPTYEQYF. The CDR3 DNA is TGTGCCAGCAGTTTATCTCAGGGGCCCACCTACGAGCAGTACTTC. The chain joins TRBV28 to TRBJ2-7; TRBD1 might be the D (6 bases). Trimming took 1 base from V and 2 from J, leaving 12 bases between them. This CDR3 spans 15 amino acids. The germline V gene encodes CDR1 MDHEN and CDR2 SYDVKM.

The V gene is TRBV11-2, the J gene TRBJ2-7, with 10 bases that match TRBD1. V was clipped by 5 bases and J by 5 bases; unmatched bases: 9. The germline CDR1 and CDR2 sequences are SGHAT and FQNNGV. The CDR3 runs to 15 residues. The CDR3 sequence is CASSLRGQGYNEQYF. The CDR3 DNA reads TGTGCCAGCAGCCTACGGGGACAGGGGTACAACGAGCAGTACTTC.

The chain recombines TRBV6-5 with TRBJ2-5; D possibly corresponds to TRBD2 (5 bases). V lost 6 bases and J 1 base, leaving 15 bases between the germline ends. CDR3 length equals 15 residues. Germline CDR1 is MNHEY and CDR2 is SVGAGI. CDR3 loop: CASRRDLGFQETQYF. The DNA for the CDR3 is TGTGCCAGCAGACGGGATCTAGGGTTCCAAGAGACCCAGTACTTC.

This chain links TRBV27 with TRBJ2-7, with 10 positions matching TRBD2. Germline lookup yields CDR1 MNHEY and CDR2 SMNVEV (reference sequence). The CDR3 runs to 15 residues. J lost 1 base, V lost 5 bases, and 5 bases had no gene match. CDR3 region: CASSPYSGRSYEQYF. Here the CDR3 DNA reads TGTGCCAGCAGTCCTTATAGCGGGAGGTCCTACGAGCAGTACTTC.

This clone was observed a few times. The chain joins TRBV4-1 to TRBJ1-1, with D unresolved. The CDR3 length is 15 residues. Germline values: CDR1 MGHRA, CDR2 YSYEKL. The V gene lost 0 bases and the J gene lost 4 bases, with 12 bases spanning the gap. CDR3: CASSQEPFDATEAFF. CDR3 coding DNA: TGCGCCAGCAGCCAAGAACCTTTTGATGCCACTGAAGCTTTCTTT.

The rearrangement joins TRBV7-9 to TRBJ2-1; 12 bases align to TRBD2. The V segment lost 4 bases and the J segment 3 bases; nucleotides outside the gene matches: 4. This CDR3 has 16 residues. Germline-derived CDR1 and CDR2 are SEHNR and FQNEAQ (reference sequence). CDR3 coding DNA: TGTGCCAGCAGCTCCTGGACTAGCGGGAACTACAATGAGCAGTTCTTC. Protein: CASSSWTSGNYNEQFF.

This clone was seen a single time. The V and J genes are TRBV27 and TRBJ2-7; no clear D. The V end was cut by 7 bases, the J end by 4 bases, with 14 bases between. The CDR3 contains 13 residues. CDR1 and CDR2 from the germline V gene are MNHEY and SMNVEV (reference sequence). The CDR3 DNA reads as TGTGCCAGCAACGACCTACAGAGTTACGAGCAGTACTTC. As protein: CASNDLQSYEQYF.

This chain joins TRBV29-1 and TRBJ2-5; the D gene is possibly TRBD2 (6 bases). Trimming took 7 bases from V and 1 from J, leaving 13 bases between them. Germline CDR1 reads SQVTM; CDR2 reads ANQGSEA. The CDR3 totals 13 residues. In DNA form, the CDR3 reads TGCAGCGCCGACCCGGGAGCCCAAGAGACCCAGTACTTC. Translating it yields CSADPGAQETQYF. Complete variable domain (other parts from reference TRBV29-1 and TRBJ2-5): SAVISQKPSRDICQRGTSLTIQCQVDSQVTMMFWYRQQPGQSLTLIATANQGSEATYESGFVIDKFPISRPNLTFSTLTVSNMSPEDSSIYLCSADPGAQETQYFGPGTRLLVL.

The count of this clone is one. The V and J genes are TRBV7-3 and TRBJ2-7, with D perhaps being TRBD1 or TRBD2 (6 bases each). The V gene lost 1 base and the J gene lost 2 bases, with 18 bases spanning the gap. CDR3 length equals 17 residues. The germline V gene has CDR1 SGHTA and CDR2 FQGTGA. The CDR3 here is CASSLKGLWRDTYEQYF. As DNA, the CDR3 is TGTGCCAGCAGCTTAAAAGGTCTATGGCGGGACACCTACGAGCAGTACTTC.

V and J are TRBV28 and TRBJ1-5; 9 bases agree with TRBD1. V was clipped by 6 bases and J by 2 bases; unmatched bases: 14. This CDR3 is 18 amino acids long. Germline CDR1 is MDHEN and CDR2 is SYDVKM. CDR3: CASRTGTGSLRRNQPQHF. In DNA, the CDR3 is TGTGCCAGCAGGACCGGGACAGGGTCTTTGAGGCGCAATCAGCCCCAGCATTTT.

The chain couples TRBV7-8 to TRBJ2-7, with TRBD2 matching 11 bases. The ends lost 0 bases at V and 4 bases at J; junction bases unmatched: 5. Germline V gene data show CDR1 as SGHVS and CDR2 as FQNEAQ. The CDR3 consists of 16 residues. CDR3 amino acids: CASSLARLAGRYEQYF. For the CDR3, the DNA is TGTGCCAGCAGCTTAGCGCGACTAGCGGGAAGGTACGAGCAGTACTTC.

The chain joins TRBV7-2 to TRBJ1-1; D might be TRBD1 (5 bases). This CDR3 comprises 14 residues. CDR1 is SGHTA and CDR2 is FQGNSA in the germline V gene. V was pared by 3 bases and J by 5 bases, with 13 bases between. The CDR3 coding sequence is TGTGCCAGCAGCTTGAGCGGGGGTAGTACTGAAGCTTTCTTT. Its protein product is CASSLSGGSTEAFF. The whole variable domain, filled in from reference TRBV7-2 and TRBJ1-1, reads GAGVSQSPSNKVTEKGKDVELRCDPISGHTALYWYRQSLGQGLEFLIYFQGNSAPDKSGLPSDRFSAERTGGSVSTLTIQRTQQEDSAVYLCASSLSGGSTEAFFGQGTRLTVV.

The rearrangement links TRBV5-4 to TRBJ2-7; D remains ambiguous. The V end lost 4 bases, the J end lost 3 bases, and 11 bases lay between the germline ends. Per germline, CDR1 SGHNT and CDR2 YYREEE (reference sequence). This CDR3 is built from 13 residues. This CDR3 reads CASSRDFVYEQYF. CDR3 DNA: TGTGCCAGCAGCCGCGACTTTGTCTACGAGCAGTACTTC.

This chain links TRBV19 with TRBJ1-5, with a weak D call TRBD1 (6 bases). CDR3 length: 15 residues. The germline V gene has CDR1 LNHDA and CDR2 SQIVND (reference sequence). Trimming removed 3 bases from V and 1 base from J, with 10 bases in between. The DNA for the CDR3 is TGTGCCAGTAGTATCGGGACACAAAGCAATCAGCCCCAGCATTTT. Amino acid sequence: CASSIGTQSNQPQHF.

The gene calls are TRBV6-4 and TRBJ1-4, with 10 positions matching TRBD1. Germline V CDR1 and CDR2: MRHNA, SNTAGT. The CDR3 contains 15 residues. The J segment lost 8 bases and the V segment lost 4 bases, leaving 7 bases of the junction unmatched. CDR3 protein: CASSAPGTGVEKLFF. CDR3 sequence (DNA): TGTGCCAGCAGTGCTCCCGGGACAGGGGTGGAAAAACTGTTTTTT.

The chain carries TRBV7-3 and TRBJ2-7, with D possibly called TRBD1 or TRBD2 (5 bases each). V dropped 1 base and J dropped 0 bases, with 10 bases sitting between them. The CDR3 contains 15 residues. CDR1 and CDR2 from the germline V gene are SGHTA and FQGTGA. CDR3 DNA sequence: TGTGCCAGCAGCTTAAATTCGGGGACCTCCTACGAGCAGTACTTC. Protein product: CASSLNSGTSYEQYF. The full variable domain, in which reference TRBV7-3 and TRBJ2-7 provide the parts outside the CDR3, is GAGVSQTPSNKVTEKGKYVELRCDPISGHTALYWYRQSLGQGPEFLIYFQGTGAADDSGLPNDRFFAVRPEGSVSTLKIQRTERGDSAVYLCASSLNSGTSYEQYFGPGTRLTVT.

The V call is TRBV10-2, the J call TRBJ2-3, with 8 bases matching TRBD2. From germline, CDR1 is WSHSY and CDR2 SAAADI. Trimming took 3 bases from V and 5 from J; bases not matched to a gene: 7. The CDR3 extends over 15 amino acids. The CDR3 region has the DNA TGCGCCAGCAGTGAAGCCGGGAGGGCAGTAGATACGCAGTATTTT. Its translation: CASSEAGRAVDTQYF.

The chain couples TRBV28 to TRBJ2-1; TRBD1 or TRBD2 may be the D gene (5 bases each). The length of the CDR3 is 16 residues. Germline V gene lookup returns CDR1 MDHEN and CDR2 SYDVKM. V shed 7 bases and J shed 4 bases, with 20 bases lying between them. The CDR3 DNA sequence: TGTGCCAGCAACCCACTGGGGGATCTAAGGTACAATGAGCAGTTCTTC. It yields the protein CASNPLGDLRYNEQFF.

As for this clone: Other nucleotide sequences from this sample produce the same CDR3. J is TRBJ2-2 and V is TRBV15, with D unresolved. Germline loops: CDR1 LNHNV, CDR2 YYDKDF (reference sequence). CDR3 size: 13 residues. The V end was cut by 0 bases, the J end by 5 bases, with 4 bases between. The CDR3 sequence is CATSRDRTGELFF. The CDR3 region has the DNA TGTGCCACCAGCAGAGATCGGACCGGGGAGCTGTTTTTT.

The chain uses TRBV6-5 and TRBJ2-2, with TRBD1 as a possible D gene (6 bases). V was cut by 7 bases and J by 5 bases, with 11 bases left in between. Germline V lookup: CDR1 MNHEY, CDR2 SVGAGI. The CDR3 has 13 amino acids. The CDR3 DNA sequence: TGTGCCAGCAAAAACAGGGATACCGGGGAGCTGTTTTTT. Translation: CASKNRDTGELFF.

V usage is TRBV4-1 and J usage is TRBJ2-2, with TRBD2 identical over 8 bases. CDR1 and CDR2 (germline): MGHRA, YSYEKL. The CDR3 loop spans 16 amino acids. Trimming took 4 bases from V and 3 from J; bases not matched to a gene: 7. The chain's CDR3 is CASSRDGGGYTGELFF. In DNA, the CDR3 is TGCGCCAGCAGCCGAGACGGGGGGGGCTACACCGGGGAGCTGTTTTTT.

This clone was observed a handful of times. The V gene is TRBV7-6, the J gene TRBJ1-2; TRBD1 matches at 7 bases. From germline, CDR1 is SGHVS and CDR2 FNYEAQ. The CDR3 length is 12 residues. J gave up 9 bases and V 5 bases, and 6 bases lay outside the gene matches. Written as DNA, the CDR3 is TGTGCCAGCAGCGTCGGACAGGCTAGCTACACCTTC. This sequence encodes CASSVGQASYTF.

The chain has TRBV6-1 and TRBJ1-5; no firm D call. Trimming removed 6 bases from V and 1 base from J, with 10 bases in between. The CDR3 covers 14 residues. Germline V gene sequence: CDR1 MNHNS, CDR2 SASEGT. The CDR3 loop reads CASRRHQSNQPQHF. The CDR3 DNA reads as TGTGCCAGCAGGAGACATCAGAGCAATCAGCCCCAGCATTTT.

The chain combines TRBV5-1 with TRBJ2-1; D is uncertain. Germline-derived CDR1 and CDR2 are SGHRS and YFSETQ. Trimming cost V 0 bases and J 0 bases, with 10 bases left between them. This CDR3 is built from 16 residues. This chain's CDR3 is CASSLEPHTSYNEQFF. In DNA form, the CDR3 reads TGCGCCAGCAGCTTGGAGCCCCACACCTCCTACAATGAGCAGTTCTTC.

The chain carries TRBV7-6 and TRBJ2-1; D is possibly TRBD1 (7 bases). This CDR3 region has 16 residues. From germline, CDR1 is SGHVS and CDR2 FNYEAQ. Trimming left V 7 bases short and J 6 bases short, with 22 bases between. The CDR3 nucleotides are TGTGCCAGCAACACCCGCAGCGACAGGGAGGCCAATGAGCAGTTCTTC. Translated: CASNTRSDREANEQFF.

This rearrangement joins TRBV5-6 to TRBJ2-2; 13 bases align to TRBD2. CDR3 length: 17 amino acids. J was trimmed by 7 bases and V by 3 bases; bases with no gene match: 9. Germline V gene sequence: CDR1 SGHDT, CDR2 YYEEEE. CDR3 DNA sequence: TGTGCCAGCAGCTCGGGACTAGCGGGAACGGATGGCGGGGAGCTGTTTTTT. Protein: CASSSGLAGTDGGELFF.

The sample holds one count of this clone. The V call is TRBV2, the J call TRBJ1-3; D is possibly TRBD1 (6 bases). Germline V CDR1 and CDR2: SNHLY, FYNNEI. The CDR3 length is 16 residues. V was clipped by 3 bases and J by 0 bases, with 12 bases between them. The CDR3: CASSDRGPISGNTIYF. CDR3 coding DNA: TGTGCCAGCAGTGACAGGGGACCCATCTCTGGAAACACCATATATTTT.

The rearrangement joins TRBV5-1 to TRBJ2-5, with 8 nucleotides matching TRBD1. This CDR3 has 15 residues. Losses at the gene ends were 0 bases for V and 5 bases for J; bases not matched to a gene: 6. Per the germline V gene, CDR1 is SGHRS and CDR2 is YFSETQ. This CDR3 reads CASSLVGQGGETQYF. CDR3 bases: TGCGCCAGCAGCTTGGTTGGACAGGGTGGCGAGACCCAGTACTTC.

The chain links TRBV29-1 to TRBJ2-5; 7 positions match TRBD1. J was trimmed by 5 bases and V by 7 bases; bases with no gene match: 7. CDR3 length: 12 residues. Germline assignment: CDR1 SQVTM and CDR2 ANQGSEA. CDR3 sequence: CSELNRGETQYF. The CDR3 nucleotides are TGCAGCGAATTGAACAGGGGTGAGACCCAGTACTTC. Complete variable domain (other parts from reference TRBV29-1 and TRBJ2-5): SAVISQKPSRDICQRGTSLTIQCQVDSQVTMMFWYRQQPGQSLTLIATANQGSEATYESGFVIDKFPISRPNLTFSTLTVSNMSPEDSSIYLCSELNRGETQYFGPGTRLLVL.

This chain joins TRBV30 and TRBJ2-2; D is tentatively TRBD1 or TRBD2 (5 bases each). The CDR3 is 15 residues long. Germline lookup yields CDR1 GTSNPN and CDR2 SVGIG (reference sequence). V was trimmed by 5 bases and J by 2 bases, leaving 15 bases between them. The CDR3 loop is CAWSRRDANTGELFF. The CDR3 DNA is TGTGCCTGGTCGCGCCGGGACGCCAACACCGGGGAGCTGTTTTTT.

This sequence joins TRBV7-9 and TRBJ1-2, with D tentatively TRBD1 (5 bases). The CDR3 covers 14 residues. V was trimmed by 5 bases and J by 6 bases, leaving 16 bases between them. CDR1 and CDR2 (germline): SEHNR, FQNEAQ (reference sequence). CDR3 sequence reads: CASSPVGTLNGYTF. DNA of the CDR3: TGTGCCAGCAGCCCGGTGGGGACCCTCAATGGCTACACCTTC.